This TCR beta chain was captured by sequencing in a study of cytomegalovirus exposure and HLA in healthy donors. Overall study findings and caveats: Researchers reported from a later analysis that most CMV-associated TCR beta chains appeared HLA-restricted. Later examination showed HLA-associated TCR beta chains had greater clonal expansion than equally common others. Serostatus for CMV was the only available immune exposure information.

The donors, nominally healthy at sampling, likely had unrecorded immune exposures. CDR3 size: 14 residues. Trimming cost V 7 bases and J 2 bases; bases outside gene matches: 4. CDR1 and CDR2 from the germline V gene are LNHDA and SQIVND (reference sequence). Comment on this clone: Its antigen is unknown.

The PCR employed 60 Vbeta primers together with 13 Jbeta primers. TCRdb keeps only in-frame clones here, not all; method: immunoSEQ multiplex PCR. The profile covers roughly 96,000 clones, with roughly 74% appearing a single time and approximately 14% taken by the ten largest. Sequenced input: PBMCs. The source of this sequence is an older woman in good health and CMV-seropositive. This chain connects TRBV19 to TRBJ2-1; 8 bases are shared with TRBD1. The CDR3 DNA sequence: TGTGCCAGTACTCCGGGACAGGCCTACAATGAGCAGTTCTTC. This encodes CASTPGQAYNEQFF.